This TCR beta chain was sequenced in a study of cytomegalovirus exposure and HLA in healthy donors. Whole-study context: Genotyping of roughly 400 donors showed that approximately 83% belonged to the Caucasian-associated ancestry cluster. Study findings and constraints: Some TCR beta chains (roughly 150 of them) were listed as cytomegalovirus-associated.

The CDR3 loop spans 17 amino acids. Trimming took 0 bases from V and 4 from J; bases not matched to a gene: 9. The germline V gene has CDR1 SGHRS and CDR2 YFSETQ. The PCR ran on 60 Vbeta and 13 Jbeta primers. Profiled with immunoSEQ multiplex PCR; TCRdb holds only in-frame clones, not every one. The table counts 100,000 to 150,000 clones; around 1.6% lies in the top ten. As to this clone: The antigen remains unidentified.

The sample was PBMCs. This clonotype originated in a woman between 40 and 50 years old in good health and CMV-seropositive. The V call is TRBV5-1, the J call TRBJ2-5; 10 bases map to TRBD2. Written as DNA, the CDR3 is TGCGCCAGCAGCTTGGAAGCAGCGGGAGGGTTGGCAGAGACCCAGTACTTC. It yields the protein CASSLEAAGGLAETQYF.